The present T cell receptor beta chain was sequenced within a study of blood T cell repertoires in COVID-19. Looking at the study overall: Some COVID-19 samples were acute and others convalescent; all came from the United States, Italy and Spain. From T cells, B-cell-depleted T cells, or PBMCs came the material, which was cDNA or gDNA.

Those enrolled in Seattle joined during active infection and were followed longitudinally afterward. Source study methods: Estimation of nucleated cell counts relied on the amplification of reference gene primers. Only in-frame clones appear in the TCRdb table, and some are missing; sequencing was by immunoSEQ multiplex PCR. V, J and clone size reflect that table, while D and trimming were determined from the DNA. Of about 230,000 clones listed, 75% to 90% are singletons. The CDR3 totals 15 residues. Germline CDR1 and CDR2: SGDLS and YYNGEE. V shed 3 bases and J shed 4 bases, with 14 bases lying between them.

The source is a man younger than 40 with COVID-19, enrolled during active disease. The chain couples TRBV9 to TRBJ1-3, with unresolved D. The sequencing input was peripheral blood. CDR3 in DNA: TGTGCCAGCAGCGCCTCCCTTCCCCCGGGAAACACCATATATTTT. It is translated as CASSASLPPGNTIYF. The full variable domain, rest sourced from reference TRBV9 and TRBJ1-3, is DSGVTQTPKHLITATGQRVTLRCSPRSGDLSVYWYQQSLDQGLQFLIQYYNGEERAKGNILERFSAQQFPDLHSELNLSSLELGDSALYFCASSASLPPGNTIYFGEGSWLTVV.